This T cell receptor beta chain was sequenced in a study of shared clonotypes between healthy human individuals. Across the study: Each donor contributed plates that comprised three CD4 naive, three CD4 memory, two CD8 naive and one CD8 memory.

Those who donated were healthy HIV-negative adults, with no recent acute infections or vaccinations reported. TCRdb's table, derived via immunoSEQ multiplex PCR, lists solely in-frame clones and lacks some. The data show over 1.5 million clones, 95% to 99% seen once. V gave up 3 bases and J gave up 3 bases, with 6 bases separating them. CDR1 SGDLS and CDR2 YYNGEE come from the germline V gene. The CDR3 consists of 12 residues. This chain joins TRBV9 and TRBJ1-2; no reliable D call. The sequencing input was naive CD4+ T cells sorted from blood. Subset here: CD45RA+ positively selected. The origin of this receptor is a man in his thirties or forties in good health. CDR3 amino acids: CASSDMYYGYTF. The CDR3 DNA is TGTGCCAGCAGCGACATGTACTATGGCTACACCTTC.